This is a list of T cell receptor beta chains from one sample in a study of blood T cell repertoires in COVID-19. Libraries were prepared by immunoSEQ multiplex PCR; TCRdb keeps only in-frame clonotypes and omits some of them. The table records approximately 300,000 clones, 70% to 90% of them present only once. Sequenced material: PBMCs or T cells enriched from blood (not recorded which). All receptors derive from a young woman who had recovered from COVID-19. Both conserved end residues are part of each CDR3. Fields, in order: J gene, clone size, V gene, D gene, CDR3 protein, CDR3 DNA. The D gene is left open where the match is weak. Some rows have no size entry. The others give once, few or many, or a class for an expanded clone.

TRBJ1-1	.	TRBV5-1	TRBD1	CASSPGQGGTEAFF	TGCGCCAGCAGCCCCGGACAGGGAGGCACTGAAGCTTTCTTT
TRBJ1-2	once	TRBV28	.	CASSFGGDYGYTF	TGTGCCAGCAGTTTCGGAGGCGACTATGGCTACACCTTC
TRBJ2-1	.	TRBV27	.	CASSLGRRSYNEQFF	TGTGCCAGCAGTTTGGGCCGCCGGTCTTACAATGAGCAGTTCTTC
TRBJ1-4	.	TRBV3-1/TRBV3-2	.	CASSQDQIGEKLFF	TGTGCCAGCAGCCAAGATCAGATCGGGGAAAAACTGTTTTTT
TRBJ1-1	few	TRBV18	.	CASSPGGHITEAFF	TGTGCCAGCTCACCCGGAGGTCACATCACTGAAGCTTTCTTT
TRBJ2-2	.	TRBV6-5	.	CASSYGLNTGELFF	TGTGCCAGCAGTTACGGACTGAACACCGGGGAGCTGTTTTTT
TRBJ1-3	.	TRBV25-1	TRBD1	CASRTRDSRDTIYF	TGTGCCAGCAGGACCCGGGACAGTAGGGACACCATATATTTT
TRBJ2-7	.	TRBV5-1	.	CASSLIEGWPNEQYF	TGCGCCAGCAGCTTGATCGAGGGCTGGCCGAACGAGCAGTACTTC
TRBJ2-1	.	TRBV30	TRBD1	CAWETGGSSYNEQFF	TGTGCCTGGGAGACAGGGGGGAGTTCCTACAATGAGCAGTTCTTC
TRBJ1-2	.	TRBV5-5	TRBD1	CASSQSDRASYGYTF	TGTGCCAGCAGCCAAAGTGACAGGGCCTCCTATGGCTACACCTTC